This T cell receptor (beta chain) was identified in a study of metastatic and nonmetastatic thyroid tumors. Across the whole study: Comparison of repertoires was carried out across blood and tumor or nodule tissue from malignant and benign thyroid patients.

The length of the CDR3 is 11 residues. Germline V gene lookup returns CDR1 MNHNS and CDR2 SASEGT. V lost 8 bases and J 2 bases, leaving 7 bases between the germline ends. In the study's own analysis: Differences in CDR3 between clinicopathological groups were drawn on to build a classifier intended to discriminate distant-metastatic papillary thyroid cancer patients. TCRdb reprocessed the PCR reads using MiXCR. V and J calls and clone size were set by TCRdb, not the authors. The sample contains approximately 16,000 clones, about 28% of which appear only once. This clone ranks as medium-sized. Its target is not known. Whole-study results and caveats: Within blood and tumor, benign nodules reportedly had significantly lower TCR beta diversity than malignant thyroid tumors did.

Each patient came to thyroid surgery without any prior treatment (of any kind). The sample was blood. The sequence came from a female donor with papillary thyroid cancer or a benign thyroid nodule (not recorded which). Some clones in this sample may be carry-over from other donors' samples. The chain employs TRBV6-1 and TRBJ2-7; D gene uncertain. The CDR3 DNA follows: TGTGCCAGCTCATCGCCCTACGAGCAGTACTTC. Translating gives CASSSPYEQYF.